These 17 T cell receptor beta chains originate from one sample sequenced in a study of CD8 T cells in ankylosing spondylitis. TCRdb redid the calling of the 5' RACE reads with MiXCR, one entry per CDR3 protein. The table has 250,000 to 400,000 distinct CDR3 sequences, 9.5% to 13% seen once; the top ten hold roughly 9.5%. Sequenced: blood, either unsorted or a sorted T cell fraction (not recorded which). The receptors derive from a female donor with ankylosing spondylitis or in good health (not recorded which).

There are many counts of this clonotype. The chain has TRBV28 and TRBJ2-1, with TRBD1 matching 9 bases. The V and J ends lost 2 bases and 8 bases, in that order; junction bases with no gene match: 7. The CDR3 covers 15 residues. In germline, CDR1 is MDHEN, CDR2 SYDVKM. The CDR3 nucleotides are TGTGCCAGCAGTTTACCCGGGACAGGGTCCCATGAGCAGTTCTTC. Translation: CASSLPGTGSHEQFF.

This clonotype was recorded at least ten times. The V and J genes are TRBV7-9 and TRBJ2-7; unclear D gene. The CDR3 has 14 residues. V lost 1 base, J lost 2 bases, and 9 bases lay in between. CDR1 SEHNR and CDR2 FQNEAQ come from the germline V gene (reference sequence). The CDR3 nucleotides are TGTGCCAGCAGCTTAGAAGGAAGGGCCTACGAGCAGTACTTC. This encodes CASSLEGRAYEQYF.

This clonotype was counted at least ten times. The chain is built from TRBV11-1 and TRBJ2-3; 8 bases agree with TRBD2. Trimming at V came to 1 base and at J to 2 bases, leaving 20 bases not matched to a gene. Looked up from germline, CDR1 is SGHAT and CDR2 is FQDESV (reference sequence). CDR3 size: 21 residues. CDR3 loop: CASSLVRVAYSGTRNTDTQYF. The CDR3 nucleotides are TGTGCCAGCAGCTTAGTGAGGGTGGCGTACTCCGGGACTAGGAACACAGATACGCAGTATTTT.

The chain combines TRBV7-8 with TRBJ1-5; D not resolved. Trimming shortened V by 3 bases and J by 2 bases, and 14 bases separated the two germline ends. Germline V lookup: CDR1 SGHVS, CDR2 FQNEAQ. This CDR3 is built from 16 residues. The CDR3 region has the DNA TGTGCCAGCAGCTTCTCCTCCGGGAAGGGCAATCAGCCCCAGCATTTT. Translating gives CASSFSSGKGNQPQHF.

The table lists this clonotype with many counts. The V and J genes are TRBV28 and TRBJ2-5; D possibly corresponds to TRBD1 (6 bases). With 11 bases removed from V and 4 bases from J, the gap between germline ends came to 11 bases. Germline V lookup: CDR1 MDHEN, CDR2 SYDVKM. The CDR3 runs 11 residues. The CDR3 spells CAARGLETQYF. DNA of the CDR3: TGTGCCGCCAGGGGTTTAGAGACCCAGTACTTC.

Ten or more counts support this clonotype. The J gene is TRBJ1-1, the V gene TRBV20-1, with D unclear. CDR1 and CDR2 (germline): DFQATT, SNEGSKA (reference sequence). The CDR3 consists of 12 residues. Trimming removed 4 bases at V and 3 bases at J, with 9 bases between. This CDR3 reads CSAIREYTEAFF. The CDR3, as DNA: TGCAGTGCTATAAGGGAATACACTGAAGCTTTCTTT.

This clonotype was seen a handful of times. The chain is built from TRBV6-2 or TRBV6-3 and TRBJ2-3, with 8 positions matching TRBD2. Germline CDR1 reads MNHEY; CDR2 reads SVGEGT. The V gene end was trimmed by 8 bases and the J gene end by 11 bases; junction bases not matched to a gene: 9. This CDR3 contains 12 residues. The CDR3 loop reads CASGLAGLGQYF. CDR3 DNA sequence: TGTGCCAGCGGATTAGCGGGGCTGGGGCAGTATTTT.

The genes are TRBV20-1 and TRBJ2-3; the match to TRBD2 covers 7 bases. The germline CDR1 and CDR2 sequences are DFQATT and SNEGSKA (reference sequence). This CDR3 spans 14 amino acids. CDR3 residues: CSPKGGRLLDTQYF. DNA for the CDR3: TGCAGCCCTAAGGGAGGGAGACTTCTTGATACGCAGTATTTT.

This clonotype was seen many times. V usage is TRBV7-3 and J usage is TRBJ2-3; 7 nucleotides agree with TRBD1. Germline CDR1 SGHTA, CDR2 FQGTGA. The CDR3 has 15 residues. V lost 5 bases, J lost 2 bases, and 7 bases stayed unmatched. The CDR3 is CASSPAGGITDTQYF. The DNA of the CDR3 is TGTGCCAGCAGCCCCGCAGGGGGTATCACAGATACGCAGTATTTT.

This clonotype was counted ten times or more. This chain connects TRBV4-1 to TRBJ1-1; D gene uncertain. Trimming took off 4 bases at V and 4 bases at J, with 16 bases between the two ends. This CDR3 spans 15 amino acids. Germline V gene sequence: CDR1 MGHRA, CDR2 YSYEKL. The CDR3 is CASSRQPSLGTEAFF. For the CDR3, the DNA is TGCGCCAGCAGCCGCCAACCTTCGCTAGGCACTGAAGCTTTCTTT.

This clonotype was observed many times. The V gene is TRBV20-1, the J gene TRBJ2-7; 9 bases are a match to TRBD1. The CDR3 contains 13 residues. J gave up 5 bases and V 7 bases, and 9 bases lay outside the gene matches. Looked up from germline, CDR1 is DFQATT and CDR2 is SNEGSKA (reference sequence). The CDR3 sequence: CSVGDRARNEQYF. The CDR3 nucleotides are TGCAGTGTGGGGGACAGGGCCAGGAACGAGCAGTACTTC.

Many counts were recorded for this clonotype. This sequence joins TRBV12-3 or TRBV12-4 and TRBJ2-1; TRBD1 matches at 7 bases. Unmatched junction bases numbered 8, after V lost 6 bases and J lost 9 bases. The CDR3 spans 13 residues. The CDR3 DNA is TGTGCCAGCAGCCAGAAACAGGGGACTGAGCAGTTCTTC. Amino acids: CASSQKQGTEQFF.

V gene TRBV11-2 combines with J gene TRBJ2-3; TRBD1 matches at 10 bases. The CDR3 has 19 residues. Germline trimming cut 4 bases from V and 4 bases from J; bases unmatched to any gene: 17. Looked up from germline, CDR1 is SGHAT and CDR2 is FQNNGV. For the CDR3, the DNA is TGTGCCAGCAGCTCTCTCCGGGACAGGGGTGTTTACATAGCAGATACGCAGTATTTT. It translates to CASSSLRDRGVYIADTQYF.

In this sample, this clonotype turned up many times. This sequence joins TRBV12-5 and TRBJ1-1; the D gene is possibly TRBD1 (6 bases). The V and J ends lost 4 bases and 6 bases respectively, with 24 bases between them. CDR3 length: 17 amino acids. CDR1 is LGHNT and CDR2 is FRNRAP in the germline V gene. The CDR3 DNA reads TGTGCTAGTGGTTCCCTCCGGGACTTAGAGGGGGGGGCTGAAGCTTTCTTT. Translation gives CASGSLRDLEGGAEAFF.

This clonotype came up many times. This chain joins TRBV3-1 and TRBJ2-1; D gene uncertain. The CDR3 runs 16 residues. Trimming removed 4 bases at V and 5 bases at J, with 18 bases between. Germline V lookup: CDR1 LGHDT, CDR2 YNNKEL (reference sequence). The CDR3 coding sequence is TGTGCCAGCAGCCGAAACCCCGGGCAGGCGCACAATGAGCAGTTCTTC. It is translated as CASSRNPGQAHNEQFF.

Notes on this clonotype: This sequence may be a read error, since a much larger clone differs from it by one base. V and J are TRBV20-1 and TRBJ1-5, with 7 bases identical to TRBD1. Germline CDR1 is DFQATT and CDR2 is SNEGSKA (reference sequence). This CDR3 has 14 amino acids. This CDR3 is CSAREGQHNQPRHF. Written as DNA, the CDR3 is TGCAGTGCTAGAGAGGGACAGCACAATCAGCCCCGGCATTTT.

In its sample, this clonotype was seen many times. The rearrangement joins TRBV11-2 to TRBJ1-4, with D possibly being TRBD1 (6 bases). The CDR3 runs to 13 residues. V was clipped by 5 bases and J by 8 bases, with 12 bases between them. Germline CDR1 reads SGHAT; CDR2 reads FQNNGV. The CDR3: CASSRGLGEKLFF. The DNA of the CDR3 is TGTGCCAGCAGCCGGGGGCTCGGCGAAAAACTGTTTTTT.